Listed here are 8 T cell receptor beta chains from one sample, sequenced in a study of CD8 T cells in Susac syndrome. Reverse transcription of roughly 0.45 to 1 ug RNA was carried out with random hexamers. From the immunoSEQ multiplex PCR reads, TCRdb called clonotypes with MiXCR, one entry per CDR3 protein. Here the sample spans approximately 130,000 distinct CDR3 sequences, about 93% being singletons. The source material was CD8+ T cells from PBMCs. Source of these receptors: a human donor with multiple sclerosis.

The rearrangement joins TRBV2 to TRBJ2-7, with 7 bases identical to TRBD1. From germline, CDR1 is SNHLY and CDR2 FYNNEI. V dropped 7 bases and J dropped 2; count of bases not matched to a gene: 26. The CDR3 is 20 residues long. In nucleotides, the CDR3 is TGTGCCAGCACAGTGACGCTGGGGGAACCGGGACAGCCTACCCCCTACGAGCAGTACTTC. It is translated as CASTVTLGEPGQPTPYEQYF.

The gene calls are TRBV20-1 and TRBJ2-2, with D perhaps matching TRBD2 (5 bases). The V gene's germline CDR1 is DFQATT and CDR2 SNEGSKA (reference sequence). V lost 0 bases and J 7 bases, leaving 9 bases between the germline ends. The CDR3 is 13 residues long. DNA of the CDR3: TGCAGTGCTAGAGAAGAGGGCTTCGGGGAGCTGTTTTTT. This encodes CSAREEGFGELFF.

The J gene is TRBJ1-6, the V gene TRBV27; D not certain. With 6 bases removed from V and 9 bases from J, the gap between germline ends came to 9 bases. Germline CDR1 and CDR2: MNHEY and SMNVEV (reference sequence). The CDR3 consists of 12 residues. CDR3 bases: TGTGCCAGCAGGTGGGCAGGTTCACCCCTCCACTTT. It specifies CASRWAGSPLHF.

V is TRBV11-2 and J is TRBJ2-5; TRBD1 is a possible D gene (5 bases). The CDR3 sequence is 13 residues long. The germline V gene has CDR1 SGHAT and CDR2 FQNNGV. The V and J ends lost 5 bases and 1 base respectively, with 8 bases between them. The CDR3 spells CASSGHSQETQYF. The CDR3, as DNA: TGTGCCAGCAGCGGACATTCCCAAGAGACCCAGTACTTC.

This clonotype was detected only once. V gene TRBV19 combines with J gene TRBJ1-1, with a tentative D call TRBD1 (5 bases). The germline V gene has CDR1 LNHDA and CDR2 SQIVND (reference sequence). Trimming pared 7 bases from V and 1 base from J, leaving 13 bases between. The CDR3 consists of 14 residues. The DNA for the CDR3 is TGTGCCAGTATCACGACAGACTCGAACACTGAAGCTTTCTTT. It specifies CASITTDSNTEAFF.

This clonotype was picked up one time. The chain couples TRBV2 to TRBJ2-1; 8 bases map to TRBD1. The CDR3 sequence is 16 residues long. The V segment lost 3 bases and the J segment 6 bases; nucleotides outside the gene matches: 10. CDR1 SNHLY and CDR2 FYNNEI come from the germline V gene. The CDR3 protein is CASSDADRANSNEQFF. In nucleotides, the CDR3 is TGTGCCAGCAGTGATGCGGACAGGGCTAACAGCAATGAGCAGTTCTTC. Together with reference TRBV2 and TRBJ2-1, the CDR3 gives the full variable domain: EPEVTQTPSHQVTQMGQEVILRCVPISNHLYFYWYRQILGQKVEFLVSFYNNEISEKSEIFDDQFSVERPDGSNFTLKIRSTKLEDSAMYFCASSDADRANSNEQFFGPGTRLTVL.

This chain links TRBV5-1 with TRBJ2-7; D uncertain. Trimming shortened V by 0 bases and J by 3 bases, and 7 bases separated the two germline ends. CDR1 is SGHRS, CDR2 YFSETQ, per germline. The CDR3 loop spans 13 amino acids. The CDR3 loop is CASSLEEVYEQYF. The CDR3 DNA reads TGCGCCAGCAGCTTGGAAGAAGTCTACGAGCAGTACTTC.

V usage is TRBV20-1 and J usage is TRBJ1-5; TRBD1 aligns across 7 bases. J gave up 3 bases and V 0 bases, and 8 bases lay outside the gene matches. This CDR3 is 16 amino acids long. Germline lookup yields CDR1 DFQATT and CDR2 SNEGSKA (reference sequence). The CDR3 spells CSARDVYRGDNQPQHF. The CDR3 coding sequence is TGCAGTGCTAGAGATGTGTACAGGGGCGACAATCAGCCCCAGCATTTT.